This TCR beta chain was captured in a study of T cells in Graves' hyperthyroidism and ophthalmopathy. Study-wide context: It was at initial diagnosis, before any treatment, that peripheral blood was collected.

The V and J ends lost 0 bases and 0 bases respectively, with 15 bases between them. CDR3 size: 18 residues. Germline loops: CDR1 SGDLS, CDR2 YYNGEE. This clonotype was recorded many times. From RNA transcripts, TCR beta CDR3 regions were amplified. An initial round of RT-PCR targeting the TCR CDR3 relied on the HTBI primer set. Via MiXCR, TCRdb re-called the multiplex PCR reads, giving one row per CDR3 protein. The repertoire has tens of thousands of distinct CDR3 sequences, under 70% of them found once; the top ten carry more than 3%. Ophthalmopathy in the patients scored at least 3 on Clinical Activity Score and at least 4 on NOSPECS grade, lasting under 3 months. Uncontrolled infection, other autoimmune disease, pregnancy or lactation barred patients from enrollment. On the basis of clinical symptoms, serum thyroxine and TRAb, thyroid ultrasound and orbital computed tomography, diagnoses were made.

This chain uses TRBV9 with TRBJ1-4; D is unresolved. The sequencing input was blood. The TCR sequence derives from an older woman with Graves' ophthalmopathy. The CDR3 DNA follows: TGTGCCAGCAGCGTAGGCCGGGGAACAACCGCAACTAATGAAAAACTGTTTTTT. Its protein product is CASSVGRGTTATNEKLFF.